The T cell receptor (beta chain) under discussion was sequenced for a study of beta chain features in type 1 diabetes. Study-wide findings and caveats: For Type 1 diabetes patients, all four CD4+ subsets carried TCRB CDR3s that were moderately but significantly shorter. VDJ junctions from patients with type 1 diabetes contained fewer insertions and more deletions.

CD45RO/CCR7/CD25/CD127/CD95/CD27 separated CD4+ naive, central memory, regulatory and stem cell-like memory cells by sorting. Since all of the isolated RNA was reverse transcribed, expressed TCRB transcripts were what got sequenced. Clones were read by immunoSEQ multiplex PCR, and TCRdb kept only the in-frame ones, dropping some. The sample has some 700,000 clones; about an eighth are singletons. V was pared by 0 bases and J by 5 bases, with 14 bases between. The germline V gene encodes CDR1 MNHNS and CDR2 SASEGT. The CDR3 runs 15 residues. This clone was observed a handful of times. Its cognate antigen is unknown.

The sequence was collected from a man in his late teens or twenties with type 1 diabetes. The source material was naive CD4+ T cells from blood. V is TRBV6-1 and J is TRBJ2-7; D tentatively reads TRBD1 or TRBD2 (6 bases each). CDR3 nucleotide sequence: TGTGCCAGCAGTGAAGCGGTGACAGGAGGGGACGAGCAGTACTTC. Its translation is CASSEAVTGGDEQYF.